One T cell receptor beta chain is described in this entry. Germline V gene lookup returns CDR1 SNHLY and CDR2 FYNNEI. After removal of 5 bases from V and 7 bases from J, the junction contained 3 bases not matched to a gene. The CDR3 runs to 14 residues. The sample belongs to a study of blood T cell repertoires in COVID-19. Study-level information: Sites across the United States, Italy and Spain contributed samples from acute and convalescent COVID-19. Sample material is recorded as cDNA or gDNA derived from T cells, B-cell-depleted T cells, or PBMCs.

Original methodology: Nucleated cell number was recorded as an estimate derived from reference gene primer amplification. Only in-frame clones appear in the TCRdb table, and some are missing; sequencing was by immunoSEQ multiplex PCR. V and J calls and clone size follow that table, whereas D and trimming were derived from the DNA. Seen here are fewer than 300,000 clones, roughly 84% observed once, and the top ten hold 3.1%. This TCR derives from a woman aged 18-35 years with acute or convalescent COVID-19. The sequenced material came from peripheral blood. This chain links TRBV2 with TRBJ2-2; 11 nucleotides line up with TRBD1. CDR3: CASSFGTGGGELFF. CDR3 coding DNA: TGTGCCAGCAGTTTCGGGACAGGGGGCGGGGAGCTGTTTTTT.